The 17 T cell receptor beta chains presented below share a single source sample, sequenced in a study of T cell responses to AZD1222 COVID-19 vaccine. The data were produced by immunoSEQ multiplex PCR, yet TCRdb's version contains in-frame clones alone and is incomplete. This sample has 100,000 to 120,000 clones, with about nine tenths found just once. Sequenced here: peripheral blood, sampled on day 0 of AZD1222 vaccination. These receptors all stem from an adult in good health.

This clone was detected once. The chain couples TRBV10-2 to TRBJ1-2; possibly TRBD1 for D (5 bases). V lost 5 bases to trimming and J lost 2 bases, with 6 bases between them. Germline V CDR1 and CDR2: WSHSY, SAAADI. This CDR3 has 12 residues. DNA for the CDR3: TGCGCCAGCAGTCAGGGAAACTATGGCTACACCTTC. Its translation: CASSQGNYGYTF.

The gene calls are TRBV4-1 and TRBJ1-4; the match to TRBD1 covers 7 bases. Germline CDR1 MGHRA, CDR2 YSYEKL. V dropped 3 bases and J dropped 8; count of bases not matched to a gene: 6. CDR3 length equals 14 residues. CDR3 DNA sequence: TGCGCCAGCAGCCAGGGGGACAGTTTAGAAAAACTGTTTTTT. Its translation is CASSQGDSLEKLFF.

V gene TRBV3-1 (or the pseudogene TRBV3-2) combines with J gene TRBJ1-3; unclear D gene. The V gene's germline CDR1 is LGHDT and CDR2 YNNKEL (reference sequence). Deletions cut 0 bases from V and 2 bases from J, with 11 bases between. The length of the CDR3 is 16 residues. The CDR3 spells CASSQDTVIPGNTIYF. DNA of the CDR3: TGTGCCAGCAGCCAAGATACAGTAATACCTGGAAACACCATATATTTT.

This CDR3 reads CATSDALEASFGEQFF. CDR3 DNA sequence: TGTGCCACCAGTGATGCTCTAGAAGCCTCCTTCGGTGAGCAGTTCTTC. V usage is TRBV24-1 and J usage is TRBJ2-1; no clear D gene. This CDR3 has 16 amino acids. CDR1 and CDR2 (germline): KGHDR, SFDVKD. The germline V and J ends were trimmed by 3 bases and 9 bases, with 20 bases remaining between them.

This sequence joins TRBV7-2 and TRBJ2-2, with D perhaps TRBD1 or TRBD2 (5 bases each). From germline, CDR1 is SGHTA and CDR2 FQGNSA. This CDR3 spans 15 amino acids. The V end was cut by 6 bases, the J end by 0 bases, with 11 bases between. The CDR3 bases are TGTGCCAGCAGTCCGGGACGGACGAACACCGGGGAGCTGTTTTTT. Encoded protein: CASSPGRTNTGELFF.

The J gene is TRBJ2-7, the V gene TRBV28; 9 bases are a match to TRBD1. V shed 3 bases, J shed 0 bases, and the junction held 3 bases outside the gene matches. The V gene's germline CDR1 is MDHEN and CDR2 SYDVKM. The CDR3 runs to 15 residues. CDR3 nucleotide sequence: TGTGCCAGCAGTTTGGACAGGGGTGGCTCCTACGAGCAGTACTTC. Residues: CASSLDRGGSYEQYF. Looking up the rest from reference TRBV28 and TRBJ2-7 gives the full variable domain: DVKVTQSSRYLVKRTGEKVFLECVQDMDHENMFWYRQDPGLGLRLIYFSYDVKMKEKGDIPEGYSVSREKKERFSLILESASTNQTSMYLCASSLDRGGSYEQYFGPGTRLTVT.

The V call is TRBV6-5, the J call TRBJ1-1; weak D call: TRBD1 (5 bases). The germline V and J ends were trimmed by 6 bases and 6 bases, with 14 bases remaining between them. Germline V gene sequence: CDR1 MNHEY, CDR2 SVGAGI. This CDR3 comprises 13 residues. The CDR3 sequence: CASSHSTGPEAFF. CDR3 bases: TGTGCCAGCAGCCACAGCACAGGCCCTGAAGCTTTCTTT.

CDR3 amino acids: CASSYTGGKAFF. The CDR3, as DNA: TGTGCCAGCAGTTACACGGGGGGCAAAGCTTTCTTT. The chain is built from TRBV6-5 and TRBJ1-1, with D perhaps TRBD1 (6 bases). The CDR3 runs 12 residues. The V end was cut by 2 bases, the J end by 9 bases, with 10 bases between. The germline gives CDR1 MNHEY, CDR2 SVGAGI.

This clone was observed a handful of times. This chain uses TRBV3-1 (or the pseudogene TRBV3-2) with TRBJ1-6, with a possible D match to TRBD1 (6 bases). Per the germline V gene, CDR1 is LGHDT and CDR2 is YNNKEL (reference sequence). V was clipped by 4 bases and J by 0 bases, with 16 bases between them. This CDR3 has 18 amino acids. The CDR3 region is CASSRNQGLSSYNSPLHF. As DNA, the CDR3 is TGTGCCAGCAGCCGGAATCAGGGGTTGAGCTCCTATAATTCACCCCTCCACTTT.

The chain uses TRBV6-5 and TRBJ2-2; the D gene could be TRBD1 or TRBD2 (5 bases each). CDR1 and CDR2 (germline): MNHEY, SVGAGI. The CDR3 is 14 residues long. Trimming took off 0 bases at V and 5 bases at J, with 7 bases between the two ends. The CDR3 here is CASSYSWGTGELFF. CDR3 nucleotides: TGTGCCAGCAGTTACTCATGGGGGACCGGGGAGCTGTTTTTT.

The rearrangement links TRBV9 to TRBJ1-1; D is undetermined. The V end lost 4 bases, the J end lost 3 bases, and 16 bases lay between the germline ends. Germline V lookup: CDR1 SGDLS, CDR2 YYNGEE. This CDR3 region has 15 residues. The CDR3 loop reads CASSPRAPADTEAFF. Here the CDR3 DNA reads TGTGCCAGCAGCCCTCGAGCTCCTGCGGACACTGAAGCTTTCTTT.

The chain recombines TRBV27 with TRBJ1-4, with 8 bases matching TRBD1. The CDR3 sequence is 15 residues long. Trimming took 6 bases from V and 10 from J; bases not matched to a gene: 13. Germline CDR1 and CDR2: MNHEY and SMNVEV (reference sequence). CDR3 bases: TGTGCCAGCAGGTCACAGGGGGAGGCTTTGGGAAAACTGTTTTTT. Protein sequence: CASRSQGEALGKLFF.

The genes are TRBV3-1 (or the pseudogene TRBV3-2) and TRBJ1-2; 7 bases are shared with TRBD1. V lost 4 bases to trimming and J lost 2 bases; unmatched junction nucleotides: 10. This CDR3 comprises 16 residues. CDR1 and CDR2 from the germline V gene are LGHDT and YNNKEL (reference sequence). The CDR3 sequence: CASSRKTGTINYGYTF. For the CDR3, the DNA is TGTGCCAGCAGCCGTAAGACAGGGACTATAAACTATGGCTACACCTTC.

The chain couples TRBV19 to TRBJ1-5; perhaps TRBD1 as D (5 bases). CDR3 length: 15 residues. Germline V gene lookup returns CDR1 LNHDA and CDR2 SQIVND (reference sequence). Trimming stripped 6 bases from V and 0 bases from J, with 12 bases between. DNA of the CDR3: TGTGCCAGTAGACCGGCGGGGCTTAGCAATCAGCCCCAGCATTTT. Protein: CASRPAGLSNQPQHF.

This clone came up once. The rearrangement joins TRBV24-1 to TRBJ2-2; D remains unclear. Trimming cost V 1 base and J 0 bases, with 8 bases left between them. The CDR3 is made up of 16 amino acids. CDR1 and CDR2 from the germline V gene are KGHDR and SFDVKD. This CDR3 is CATSDFVASNTGELFF. CDR3 bases: TGTGCCACCAGTGATTTTGTCGCGTCGAACACCGGGGAGCTGTTTTTT.

This clone was counted a single time. The J gene is TRBJ1-2, the V gene TRBV5-1; 10 nucleotides line up with TRBD1. The junction had 7 bases not matched to a gene; V was cut back by 4 bases and J by 4 bases. Germline V lookup: CDR1 SGHRS, CDR2 YFSETQ. The CDR3 spans 15 residues. CDR3 protein: CASSGWTGGSYGYTF. For the CDR3, the DNA is TGCGCCAGCAGCGGCTGGACAGGGGGTTCCTATGGCTACACCTTC.

The V and J genes are TRBV28 and TRBJ1-5, with D possibly matching TRBD1 (6 bases). The germline gives CDR1 MDHEN, CDR2 SYDVKM. The V gene lost 6 bases and the J gene lost 1 base, with 19 bases spanning the gap. This CDR3 has 17 residues. CDR3 coding DNA: TGTGCCAGCAGGACCAGCAGGGGTTTGGTCAGCAATCAGCCCCAGCATTTT. Its translation: CASRTSRGLVSNQPQHF.